This T cell receptor (beta chain) was identified in a study of tissue T cells after allogeneic stem cell transplantation. Time point in this sample: mouse harvest day 7 after allogeneic transplant. The graft held 10^6 splenic CD5+ T cells and 10^7 T-cell-depleted bone marrow cells. Germline CDR1 reads KGHPV; CDR2 reads FQNQEV (reference sequence). Unmatched junction bases numbered 7, after V lost 4 bases and J lost 6 bases. CDR3 length equals 15 residues. The method was immunoSEQ multiplex PCR; TCRdb's version includes in-frame clones alone and lacks a portion of them. The table records about 8,200 clones, 40% to 55% of them present only once. A note on this clone: Genes and germline come from the mouse. The read halts 1 residue ahead of the CDR3 end, with the missing end drawn from the germline J gene.

The chain carries TRBV26 and TRBJ2-7; 12 nucleotides line up with TRBD2. The sequence was collected from a female BALB/c mouse given C57BL/6 T cells with graft-versus-host disease after an allogeneic hematopoietic cell transplant. Sequencing input: skin. CDR3 residues: CASSPRLGGPLEQYF. The part of the CDR3 DNA that was read is TGTGCCAGCAGTCCCCGACTGGGGGGGCCCCTTGAACAGTAC.